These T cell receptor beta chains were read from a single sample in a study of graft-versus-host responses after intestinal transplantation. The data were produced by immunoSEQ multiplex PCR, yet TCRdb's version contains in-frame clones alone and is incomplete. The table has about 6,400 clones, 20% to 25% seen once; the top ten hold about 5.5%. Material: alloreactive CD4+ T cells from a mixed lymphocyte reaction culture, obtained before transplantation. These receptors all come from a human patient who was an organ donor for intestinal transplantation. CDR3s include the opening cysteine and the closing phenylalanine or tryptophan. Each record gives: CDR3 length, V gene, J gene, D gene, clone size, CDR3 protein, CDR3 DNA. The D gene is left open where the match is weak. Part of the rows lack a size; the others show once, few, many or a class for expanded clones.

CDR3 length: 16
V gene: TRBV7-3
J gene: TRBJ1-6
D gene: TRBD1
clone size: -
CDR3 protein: CASSPTGYSYNSPLHF
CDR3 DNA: TGTGCCAGCAGCCCGACAGGGTACTCCTATAATTCACCCCTCCACTTT

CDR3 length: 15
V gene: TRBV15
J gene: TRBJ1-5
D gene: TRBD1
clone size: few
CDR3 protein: CATSRTGTGNQPQHF
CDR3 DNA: TGTGCCACCAGCAGGACAGGGACGGGAAATCAGCCCCAGCATTTT

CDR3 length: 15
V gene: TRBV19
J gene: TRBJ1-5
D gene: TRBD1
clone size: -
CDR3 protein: CASRQGLYSNQPQHF
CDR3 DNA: TGTGCCAGTAGACAGGGGCTATATAGCAATCAGCCCCAGCATTTT

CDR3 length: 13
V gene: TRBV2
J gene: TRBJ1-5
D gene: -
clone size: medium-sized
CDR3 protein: CASTQGRDQPQHF
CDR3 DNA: TGTGCCAGCACCCAGGGTAGGGATCAGCCCCAGCATTTT

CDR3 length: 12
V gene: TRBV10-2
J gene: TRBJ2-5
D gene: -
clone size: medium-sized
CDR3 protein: CASSGGGGTQYF
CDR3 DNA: TGCGCCAGCAGTGGGGGAGGTGGGACCCAGTACTTC

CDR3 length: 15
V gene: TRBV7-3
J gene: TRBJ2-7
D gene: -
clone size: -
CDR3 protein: CASSFRQVVSYEQYF
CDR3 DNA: TGTGCCAGCAGCTTCCGACAGGTTGTTTCCTACGAGCAGTACTTC

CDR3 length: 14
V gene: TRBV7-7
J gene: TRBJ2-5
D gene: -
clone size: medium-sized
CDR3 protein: CASSSVHGYETQYF
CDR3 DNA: TGTGCTAGCAGCTCTGTACACGGATATGAGACCCAGTACTTC

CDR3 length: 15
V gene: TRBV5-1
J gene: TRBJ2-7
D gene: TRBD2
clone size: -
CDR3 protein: CASSLEGRGVREQYF
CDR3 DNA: TGCGCCAGCAGCTTGGAAGGTCGGGGGGTGCGCGAGCAGTACTTC

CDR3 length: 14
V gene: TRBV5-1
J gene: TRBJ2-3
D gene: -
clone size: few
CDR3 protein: CASSLATTPDTQYF
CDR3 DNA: TGCGCCAGCAGCTTGGCCACTACCCCAGATACGCAGTATTTT

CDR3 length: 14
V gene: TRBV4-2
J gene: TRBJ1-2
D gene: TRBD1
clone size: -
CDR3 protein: CASSQVDRPYGYTF
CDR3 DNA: TGTGCCAGCAGCCAAGTGGACAGGCCCTATGGCTACACCTTC

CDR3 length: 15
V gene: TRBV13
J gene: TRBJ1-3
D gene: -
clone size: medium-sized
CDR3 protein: CASSFGGSSGNTIYF
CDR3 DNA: TGTGCCAGCAGCTTCGGCGGGTCGTCTGGAAACACCATATATTTT

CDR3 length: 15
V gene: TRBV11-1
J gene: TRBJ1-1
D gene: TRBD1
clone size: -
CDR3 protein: CASSSDRHMNTEAFF
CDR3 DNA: TGTGCCAGCAGCTCGGACAGGCATATGAACACTGAAGCTTTCTTT

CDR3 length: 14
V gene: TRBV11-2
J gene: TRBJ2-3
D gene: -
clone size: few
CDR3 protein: CASSFIVAKDTQYF
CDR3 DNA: TGTGCCAGCAGCTTTATAGTAGCGAAAGATACGCAGTATTTT

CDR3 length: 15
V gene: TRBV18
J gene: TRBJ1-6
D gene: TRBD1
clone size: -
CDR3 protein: CASSLQTGGNSPLHF
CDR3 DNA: TGTGCCAGCTCACTGCAGACAGGGGGGAATTCACCCCTCCACTTT

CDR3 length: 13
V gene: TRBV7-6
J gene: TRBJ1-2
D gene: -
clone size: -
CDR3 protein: CASSPSSNYGYTF
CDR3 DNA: TGTGCCAGCAGCCCATCCTCCAACTATGGCTACACCTTC

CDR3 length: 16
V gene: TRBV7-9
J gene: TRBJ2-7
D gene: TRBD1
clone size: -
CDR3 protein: CASSTGTGKFSYEQYF
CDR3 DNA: TGTGCCAGCAGCACGGGGACAGGAAAATTCTCCTACGAGCAGTACTTC

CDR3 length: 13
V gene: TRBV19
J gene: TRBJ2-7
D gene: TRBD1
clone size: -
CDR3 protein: CASSIGGGGVQYF
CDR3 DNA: TGTGCCAGTAGTATAGGAGGGGGCGGAGTGCAGTACTTC

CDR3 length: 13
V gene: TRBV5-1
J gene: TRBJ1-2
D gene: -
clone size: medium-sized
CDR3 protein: CASSLTVLGGYTF
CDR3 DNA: TGCGCCAGCAGCTTGACAGTCCTGGGTGGCTACACCTTC

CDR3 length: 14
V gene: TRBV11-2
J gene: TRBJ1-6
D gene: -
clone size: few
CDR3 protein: CASSLKLFNSPLHF
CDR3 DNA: TGTGCCAGCAGCTTAAAGTTATTTAATTCACCCCTCCACTTT

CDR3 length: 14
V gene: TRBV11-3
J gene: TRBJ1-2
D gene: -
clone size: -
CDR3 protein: CASSLARQMGGYTF
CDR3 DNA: TGTGCCAGCAGCTTAGCTAGGCAGATGGGTGGCTACACCTTC

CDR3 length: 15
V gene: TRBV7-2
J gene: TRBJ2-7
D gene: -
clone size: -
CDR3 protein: CASSHGGLAPYEQYF
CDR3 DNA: TGCGCCAGCAGCCATGGCGGGCTAGCGCCTTACGAGCAGTACTTC

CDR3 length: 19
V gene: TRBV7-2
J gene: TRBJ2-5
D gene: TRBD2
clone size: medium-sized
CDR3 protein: CASSLVKRTSGGSGETQYF
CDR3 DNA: TGTGCCAGCAGCTTAGTTAAACGGACTAGCGGGGGGTCAGGAGAGACCCAGTACTTC

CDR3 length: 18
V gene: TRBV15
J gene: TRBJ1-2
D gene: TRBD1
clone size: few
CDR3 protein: CATSRWDRGIRGPHGYTF
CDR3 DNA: TGTGCCACCAGCAGATGGGACAGGGGGATCAGGGGACCCCATGGCTACACCTTC

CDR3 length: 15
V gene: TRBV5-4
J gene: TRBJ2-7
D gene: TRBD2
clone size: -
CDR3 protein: CASSQVLAGGGEQYF
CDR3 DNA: TGTGCCAGCAGCCAAGTTCTAGCGGGGGGTGGCGAGCAGTACTTC

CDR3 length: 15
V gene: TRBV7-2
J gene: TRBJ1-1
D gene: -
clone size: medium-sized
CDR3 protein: CASSLGPGLNTEAFF
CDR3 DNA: TGTGCCAGCAGCTTAGGTCCGGGCCTGAACACTGAAGCTTTCTTT

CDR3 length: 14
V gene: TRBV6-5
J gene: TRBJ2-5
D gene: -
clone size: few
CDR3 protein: CAISGQGKWETQYF
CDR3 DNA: TGTGCCATCAGCGGTCAAGGGAAATGGGAGACCCAGTACTTC

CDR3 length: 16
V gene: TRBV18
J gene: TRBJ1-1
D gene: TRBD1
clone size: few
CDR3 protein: CASSLGGTGTGAEAFF
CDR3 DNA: TGTGCCAGCTCCCTCGGGGGGACAGGGACGGGGGCTGAAGCTTTCTTT

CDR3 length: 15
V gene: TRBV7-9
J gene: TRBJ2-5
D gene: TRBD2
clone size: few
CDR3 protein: CASSRTSGITGTQYF
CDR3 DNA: TGTGCCAGCAGCCGGACTAGCGGGATTACAGGGACCCAGTACTTC

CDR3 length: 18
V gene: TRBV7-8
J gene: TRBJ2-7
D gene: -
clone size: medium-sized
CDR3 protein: CASSLEVHRAFHSYEQYF
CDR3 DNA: TGTGCCAGCAGCTTAGAGGTCCATCGGGCATTTCACTCCTACGAGCAGTACTTC

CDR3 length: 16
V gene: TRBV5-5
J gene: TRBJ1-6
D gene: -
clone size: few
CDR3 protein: CASSFGTDPYNSPLHF
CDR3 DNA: TGTGCCAGCAGCTTTGGTACAGACCCCTATAATTCACCCCTCCACTTT

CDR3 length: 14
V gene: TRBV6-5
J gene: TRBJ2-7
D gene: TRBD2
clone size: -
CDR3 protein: CASRPSGHSYEQYF
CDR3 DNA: TGTGCCAGCAGGCCTAGCGGACACTCCTACGAGCAGTACTTC

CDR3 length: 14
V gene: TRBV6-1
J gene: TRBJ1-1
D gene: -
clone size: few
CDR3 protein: CASILRGGHTEAFF
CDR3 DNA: TGTGCCAGCATCTTAAGGGGGGGCCACACTGAAGCTTTCTTT

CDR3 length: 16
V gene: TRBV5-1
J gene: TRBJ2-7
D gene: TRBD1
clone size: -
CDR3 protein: CASSLSRDRAFYEQYF
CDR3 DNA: TGCGCCAGCAGCCTCAGTCGGGACAGGGCATTCTACGAGCAGTACTTC

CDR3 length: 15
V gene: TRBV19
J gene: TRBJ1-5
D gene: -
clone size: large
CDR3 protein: CASSIVRFSNQPQHF
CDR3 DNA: TGTGCCAGTAGTATCGTCAGATTCAGCAATCAGCCCCAGCATTTT

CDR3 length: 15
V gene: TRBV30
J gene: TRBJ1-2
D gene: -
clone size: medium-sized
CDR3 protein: CAWSVQYIYNYGYTF
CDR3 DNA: TGTGCCTGGAGTGTACAGTACATTTATAACTATGGCTACACCTTC

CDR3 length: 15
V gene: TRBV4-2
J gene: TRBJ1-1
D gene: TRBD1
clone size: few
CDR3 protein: CASSLQGALNTEAFF
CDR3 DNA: TGTGCCAGCAGCTTACAGGGGGCCCTGAACACTGAAGCTTTCTTT

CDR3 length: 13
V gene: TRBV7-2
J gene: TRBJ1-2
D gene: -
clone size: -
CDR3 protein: CAGSLGIYHGYTF
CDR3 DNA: TGTGCCGGCAGCTTGGGGATATACCATGGCTACACCTTC

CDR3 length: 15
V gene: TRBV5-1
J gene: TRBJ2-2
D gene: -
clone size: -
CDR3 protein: CASSGLAVNTGELFF
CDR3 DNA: TGCGCCAGCAGCGGATTAGCGGTAAACACCGGGGAGCTGTTTTTT

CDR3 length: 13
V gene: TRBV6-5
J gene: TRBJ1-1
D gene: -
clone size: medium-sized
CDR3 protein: CASRGTTNTEAFF
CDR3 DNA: TGTGCCAGCAGGGGGACAACGAACACTGAAGCTTTCTTT

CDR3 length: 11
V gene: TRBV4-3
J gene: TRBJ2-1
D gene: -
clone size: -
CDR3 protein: CASSRFYEQFF
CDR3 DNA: TGCGCCAGCAGCCGCTTTTATGAGCAGTTCTTC

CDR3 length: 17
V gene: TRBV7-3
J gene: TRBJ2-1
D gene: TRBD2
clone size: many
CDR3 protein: CASSWGSGGRAYNEQFF
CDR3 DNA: TGTGCCAGCAGCTGGGGTAGCGGGGGGCGAGCCTACAATGAGCAGTTCTTC

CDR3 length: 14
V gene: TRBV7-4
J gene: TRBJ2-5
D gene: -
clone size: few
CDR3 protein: CASSLGTGGETQYF
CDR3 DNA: TGTGCCAGCAGCTTAGGAACAGGCGGAGAGACCCAGTACTTC

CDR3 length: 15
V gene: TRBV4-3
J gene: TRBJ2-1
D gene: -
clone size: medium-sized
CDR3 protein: CASSHGTNIYNEQFF
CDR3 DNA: TGCGCCAGCAGCCATGGGACAAACATCTACAATGAGCAGTTCTTC

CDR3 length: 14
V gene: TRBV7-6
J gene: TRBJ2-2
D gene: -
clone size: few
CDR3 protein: CASSLEQAYGELFF
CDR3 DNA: TGTGCCAGCAGCTTAGAACAGGCGTACGGGGAGCTGTTTTTT

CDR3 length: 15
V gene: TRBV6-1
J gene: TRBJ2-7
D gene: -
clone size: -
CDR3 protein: CASSSDGASSYEQYF
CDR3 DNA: TGTGCCAGCAGTTCCGACGGGGCGAGCTCCTACGAGCAGTACTTC